This entry concerns a single T cell receptor (beta chain). The antigen remains undetermined. Libraries were prepared by immunoSEQ multiplex PCR; TCRdb keeps only in-frame clonotypes and omits some of them. The data contain a few million clones, 85% to 95% of them singletons. The sample comes from a study of shared clonotypes between healthy human individuals. The ends lost 5 bases at V and 5 bases at J; junction bases unmatched: 11. Germline V gene lookup returns CDR1 MDHEN and CDR2 SYDVKM. CDR3 length: 16 amino acids. Study observations and caveats: Clonotype sharing among donors, it was expected, would be affected by sequencing depth. Specimens sampled were limited to blood, with tissue repertoires likely differing. Estimated richness values were generally larger in naive subsets than in memory subsets.

What was sequenced was naive CD4+ T cells from PBMCs. Regarding subset: CD45RA+ positively selected. The sequence derives from a man younger than 35 in good health. Some clones in this sample may be carry-over from other donors' samples. The chain carries TRBV28 and TRBJ2-5; 10 bases align to TRBD1. This CDR3 reads CASSTRQGAVRETQYF. DNA of the CDR3: TGTGCCAGCAGTACCCGACAGGGGGCTGTTCGCGAGACCCAGTACTTC.